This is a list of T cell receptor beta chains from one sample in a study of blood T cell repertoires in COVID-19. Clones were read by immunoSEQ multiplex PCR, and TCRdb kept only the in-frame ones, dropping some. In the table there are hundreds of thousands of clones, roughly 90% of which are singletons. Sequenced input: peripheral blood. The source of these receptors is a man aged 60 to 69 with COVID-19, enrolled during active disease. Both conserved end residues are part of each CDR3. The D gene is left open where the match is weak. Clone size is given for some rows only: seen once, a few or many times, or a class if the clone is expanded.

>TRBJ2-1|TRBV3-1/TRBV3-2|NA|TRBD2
CASSQGTSGNYNEQFF
TGTGCCAGCAGCCAAGGGACTAGCGGGAACTACAATGAGCAGTTCTTC
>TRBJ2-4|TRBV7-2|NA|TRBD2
CASSFAGTSGYIQYF
TGTGCCAGCAGCTTCGCCGGGACTAGTGGGTACATTCAGTACTTC
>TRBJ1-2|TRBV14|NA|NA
CASSQLTGNYGYTF
TGTGCCAGCAGCCAACTGACGGGGAACTATGGCTACACCTTC
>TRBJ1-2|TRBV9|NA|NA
CASSVVSEGGTINYGYTF
TGTGCCAGCAGCGTAGTGAGTGAGGGGGGGACTATTAACTATGGCTACACCTTC
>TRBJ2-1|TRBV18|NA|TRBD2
CASSPLTVASGSYNEQFF
TGTGCCAGCTCACCTCTGACGGTGGCTAGCGGATCCTACAATGAGCAGTTCTTC
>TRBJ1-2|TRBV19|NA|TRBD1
CASTQPGTGGVYGYTF
TGTGCCAGTACCCAGCCCGGGACAGGGGGTGTCTATGGCTACACCTTC
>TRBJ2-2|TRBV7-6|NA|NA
CASSPPRGRGGELFF
TGTGCCAGCAGCCCACCCCGAGGCCGGGGCGGGGAGCTGTTTTTT
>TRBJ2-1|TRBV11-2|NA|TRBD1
CASSLGRGRQFF
TGTGCCAGCAGCTTAGGCAGGGGGCGGCAGTTCTTC
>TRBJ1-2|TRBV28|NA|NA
CASSPIPGTTYGYTF
TGTGCCAGCAGCCCAATACCGGGAACCACTTATGGCTACACCTTC
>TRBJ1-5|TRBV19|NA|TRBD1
CASSSQGASNQPQHF
TGTGCCAGTAGTTCCCAGGGGGCTAGCAATCAGCCCCAGCATTTT
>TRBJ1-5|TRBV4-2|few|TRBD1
CASSQDGQGSQPQHF
TGTGCCAGCAGCCAAGATGGACAGGGGAGTCAGCCCCAGCATTTT
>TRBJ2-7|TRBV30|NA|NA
CAWSVGLASHEQYF
TGTGCCTGGAGTGTAGGGCTAGCGTCTCACGAGCAGTACTTC
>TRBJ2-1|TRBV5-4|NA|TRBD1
CASSLTGGWFNEQFF
TGTGCCAGCAGCCTTACAGGGGGCTGGTTCAATGAGCAGTTCTTC
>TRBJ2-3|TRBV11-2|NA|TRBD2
CASRPTSGSVYTQYF
TGTGCCAGCAGACCGACTAGCGGGAGCGTTTATACGCAGTATTTT
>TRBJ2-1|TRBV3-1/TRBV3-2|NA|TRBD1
CASSQPGTGPYNEQFF
TGTGCCAGCAGCCAACCCGGGACAGGGCCCTACAATGAGCAGTTCTTC
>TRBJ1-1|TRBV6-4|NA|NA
CASSVGSNTEAFF
TGTGCCAGCAGTGTTGGCTCGAACACTGAAGCTTTCTTT
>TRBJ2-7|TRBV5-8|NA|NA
CASSFSRMSYEQYF
TGTGCCAGCAGCTTCTCGCGGATGTCCTACGAGCAGTACTTC
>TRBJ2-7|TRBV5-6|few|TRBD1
CASSLVVRGRGNEQYF
TGTGCCAGCAGCTTGGTCGTGAGGGGGCGCGGTAACGAGCAGTACTTC
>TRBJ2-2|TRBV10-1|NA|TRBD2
CASSSSGGAGELFF
TGCGCCAGCAGCTCTAGCGGGGGGGCCGGGGAGCTGTTTTTT
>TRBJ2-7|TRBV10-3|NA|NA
CAISESAYEQYF
TGTGCCATCAGTGAGTCGGCTTACGAGCAGTACTTC